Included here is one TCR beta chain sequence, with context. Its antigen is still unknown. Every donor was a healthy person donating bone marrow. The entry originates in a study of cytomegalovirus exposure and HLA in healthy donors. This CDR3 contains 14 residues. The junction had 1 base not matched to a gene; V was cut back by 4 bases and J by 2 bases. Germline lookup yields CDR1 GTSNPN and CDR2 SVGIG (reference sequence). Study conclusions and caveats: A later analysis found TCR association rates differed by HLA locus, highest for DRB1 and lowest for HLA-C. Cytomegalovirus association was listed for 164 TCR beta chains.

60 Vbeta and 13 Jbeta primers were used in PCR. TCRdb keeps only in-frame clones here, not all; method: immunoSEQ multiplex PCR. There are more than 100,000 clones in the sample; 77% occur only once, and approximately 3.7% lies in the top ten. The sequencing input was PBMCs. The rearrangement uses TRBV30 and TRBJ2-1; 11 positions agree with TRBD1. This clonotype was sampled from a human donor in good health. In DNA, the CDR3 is TGTGCCTGGAAGGACAGGGGGCCCTACAATGAGCAGTTCTTC. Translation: CAWKDRGPYNEQFF.